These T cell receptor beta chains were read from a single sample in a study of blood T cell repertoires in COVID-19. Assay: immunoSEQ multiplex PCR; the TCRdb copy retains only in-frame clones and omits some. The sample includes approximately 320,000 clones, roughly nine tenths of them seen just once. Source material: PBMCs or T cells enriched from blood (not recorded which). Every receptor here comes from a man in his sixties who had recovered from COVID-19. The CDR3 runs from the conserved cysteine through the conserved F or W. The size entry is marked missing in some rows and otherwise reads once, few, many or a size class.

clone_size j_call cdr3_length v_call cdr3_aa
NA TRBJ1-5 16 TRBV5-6 CASSWTRDSVNQPQHF
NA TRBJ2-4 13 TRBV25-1 CASSEQGKNIQYF
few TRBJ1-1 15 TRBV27 CASSGGDRGYPEAFF
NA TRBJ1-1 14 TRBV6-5 CASRPQGIHTEAFF
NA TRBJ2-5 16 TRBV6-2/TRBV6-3 CASSYDRGKDKETQYF
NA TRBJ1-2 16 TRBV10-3 CAISEPGSGVDYGYTF
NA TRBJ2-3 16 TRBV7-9 CASSLVKYGGSDTQYF
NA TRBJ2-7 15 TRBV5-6 CASSLEGDRGHEQYF
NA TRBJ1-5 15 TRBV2 CASSEGTGAHQPQHF
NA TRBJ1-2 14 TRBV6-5 CASTAGQRNYGYTF
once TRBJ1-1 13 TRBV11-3 CASSSQGDGQAFF
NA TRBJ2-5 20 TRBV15 CATSSPRWRGGAVTEETQYF
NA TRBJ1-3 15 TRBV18 CASSPGRVSGNTIYF
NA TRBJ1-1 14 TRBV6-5 CASSNGLPNTEAFF
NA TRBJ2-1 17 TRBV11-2 CASSHATTSGSVNEQFF
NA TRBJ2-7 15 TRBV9 CASSVGVGGSYEQYF
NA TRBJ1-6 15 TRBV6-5 CASSYSTGEVSPLHF
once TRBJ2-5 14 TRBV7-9 CASSLAGAQETQYF
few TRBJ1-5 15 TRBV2 CASSDRTVSNQPQHF
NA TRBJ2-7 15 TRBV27 CASSLGGGLSYEQYF